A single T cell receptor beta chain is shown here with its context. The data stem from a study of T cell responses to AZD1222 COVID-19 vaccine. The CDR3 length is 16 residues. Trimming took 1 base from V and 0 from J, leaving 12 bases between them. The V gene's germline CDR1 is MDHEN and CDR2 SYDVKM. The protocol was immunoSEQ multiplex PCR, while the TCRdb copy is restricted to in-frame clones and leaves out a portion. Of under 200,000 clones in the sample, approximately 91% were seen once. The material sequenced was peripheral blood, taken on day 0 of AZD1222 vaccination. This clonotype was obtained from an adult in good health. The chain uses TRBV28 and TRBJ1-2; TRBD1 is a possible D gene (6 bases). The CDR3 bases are TGTGCCAGCAGTTTATTGAAGGGGGGATCTAACTATGGCTACACCTTC. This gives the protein CASSLLKGGSNYGYTF.